A selection of T cell receptor beta chains follows, all from one sample in a study of T-cell reconstitution after alpha-beta-depleted transplantation in children. TCRdb ran MiXCR on the PCR reads and lists one entry per CDR3 protein. Of 150,000 to 200,000 distinct CDR3 sequences listed, roughly 15% are singletons. The material was PBMCs from the stem cell graft donor, obtained from the stem cell graft. These receptors were obtained from a human donor who donated a stem cell graft to a child with acute lymphoblastic leukemia. CDR3s include the opening cysteine and the closing phenylalanine or tryptophan. A D gene is named only where the DNA matches it firmly. Clone size is not always given. Where it is, it says once, few, many or a class for expanded clones.

V gene: TRBV20-1
J gene: TRBJ1-3
clone size: many
CDR3 length: 15
D gene: TRBD1
CDR3 protein: CSARYRGHTGNTIYF
CDR3 DNA: TGCAGTGCTAGGTACAGGGGGCACACTGGAAACACCATATATTTT

V gene: TRBV27
J gene: TRBJ1-5
clone size: few
CDR3 length: 15
D gene: NA
CDR3 protein: CASSRTVSGNQPQHF
CDR3 DNA: TGTGCCAGCAGTCGGACGGTTTCGGGCAATCAGCCCCAGCATTTT

V gene: TRBV10-3
J gene: TRBJ2-1
clone size: NA
CDR3 length: 16
D gene: NA
CDR3 protein: CAISAPQGGVENEQFF
CDR3 DNA: TGTGCCATCAGTGCCCCTCAGGGGGGAGTAGAGAATGAGCAGTTCTTC

V gene: TRBV20-1
J gene: TRBJ1-2
clone size: NA
CDR3 length: 15
D gene: NA
CDR3 protein: CNARDTQGDIHGYTF
CDR3 DNA: TGCAATGCTAGAGATACTCAGGGTGATATACATGGCTACACCTTC

V gene: TRBV4-1
J gene: TRBJ2-5
clone size: many
CDR3 length: 17
D gene: TRBD2
CDR3 protein: CASSQDRGTSGRETQYF
CDR3 DNA: TGCGCCAGCAGCCAAGATCGCGGGACTAGCGGGAGAGAGACCCAGTACTTC

V gene: TRBV25-1
J gene: TRBJ1-5
clone size: many
CDR3 length: 15
D gene: NA
CDR3 protein: CASSESGPVNQPQHF
CDR3 DNA: TGTGCCAGCAGTGAATCGGGTCCGGTCAATCAGCCCCAGCATTTT

V gene: TRBV5-1
J gene: TRBJ2-1
clone size: many
CDR3 length: 14
D gene: NA
CDR3 protein: CASSPTSTHNEQFF
CDR3 DNA: TGCGCCAGCAGCCCTACTTCTACCCACAATGAGCAGTTCTTC

V gene: TRBV20-1
J gene: TRBJ2-7
clone size: many
CDR3 length: 14
D gene: TRBD2
CDR3 protein: CSARAGLAGLEQYF
CDR3 DNA: TGCAGTGCTAGAGCGGGACTAGCGGGGCTCGAGCAGTACTTC

V gene: TRBV20-1
J gene: TRBJ1-3
clone size: many
CDR3 length: 14
D gene: NA
CDR3 protein: CSARNSGAGNTIYF
CDR3 DNA: TGCAGTGCTAGAAATTCAGGGGCTGGAAACACCATATATTTT

V gene: TRBV6-1
J gene: TRBJ1-1
clone size: NA
CDR3 length: 14
D gene: NA
CDR3 protein: CASSRGRGSTEAFF
CDR3 DNA: TGTGCCAGCAGCCGGGGCAGGGGAAGCACTGAAGCTTTCTTT

V gene: TRBV3-1
J gene: TRBJ2-1
clone size: many
CDR3 length: 14
D gene: NA
CDR3 protein: CASSPMVGYNEQFF
CDR3 DNA: TGTGCCAGCAGCCCCATGGTAGGCTACAATGAGCAGTTCTTC

V gene: TRBV11-2
J gene: TRBJ2-2
clone size: NA
CDR3 length: 16
D gene: NA
CDR3 protein: CASSLNSWLASGELFF
CDR3 DNA: TGTGCCAGCAGCTTAAACTCGTGGCTAGCATCCGGGGAGCTGTTTTTT

V gene: TRBV24-1
J gene: TRBJ2-1
clone size: many
CDR3 length: 21
D gene: TRBD2
CDR3 protein: CATSDPSERGAGTSGLNEQFF
CDR3 DNA: TGTGCCACCAGTGACCCGAGTGAGAGGGGGGCCGGGACTAGCGGGTTAAATGAGCAGTTCTTC

V gene: TRBV12-3/TRBV12-4
J gene: TRBJ2-7
clone size: few
CDR3 length: 11
D gene: NA
CDR3 protein: CASSYRFEQYF
CDR3 DNA: TGTGCCAGCAGTTACAGGTTCGAGCAGTACTTC

V gene: TRBV19
J gene: TRBJ2-1
clone size: many
CDR3 length: 15
D gene: NA
CDR3 protein: CASANSVSPRVGQFF
CDR3 DNA: TGTGCCAGTGCGAATAGCGTCTCACCCCGGGTAGGGCAGTTCTTC

V gene: TRBV5-1
J gene: TRBJ2-7
clone size: many
CDR3 length: 15
D gene: TRBD2
CDR3 protein: CASSLGYSGSYEQYF
CDR3 DNA: TGCGCCAGCAGCTTAGGTTATAGCGGGTCCTACGAGCAGTACTTC

V gene: TRBV12-3/TRBV12-4
J gene: TRBJ2-1
clone size: many
CDR3 length: 12
D gene: NA
CDR3 protein: CASSWFMGEQFF
CDR3 DNA: TGTGCCAGCAGTTGGTTTATGGGTGAGCAGTTCTTC

V gene: TRBV12-3/TRBV12-4
J gene: TRBJ1-1
clone size: many
CDR3 length: 16
D gene: NA
CDR3 protein: CASSWNEAGLTAEAFF
CDR3 DNA: TGTGCCAGCAGTTGGAACGAGGCAGGCCTAACGGCTGAAGCTTTCTTT

V gene: TRBV7-8
J gene: TRBJ2-1
clone size: many
CDR3 length: 13
D gene: NA
CDR3 protein: CASSLVRYNEQFF
CDR3 DNA: TGTGCCAGCAGCTTAGTTCGATACAATGAGCAGTTCTTC

V gene: TRBV5-4
J gene: TRBJ2-2
clone size: many
CDR3 length: 16
D gene: TRBD1
CDR3 protein: CASSLGQGRNTGELFF
CDR3 DNA: TGTGCCAGCAGCTTGGGACAGGGTAGGAACACCGGGGAGCTGTTTTTT

V gene: TRBV10-3
J gene: TRBJ2-3
clone size: many
CDR3 length: 18
D gene: TRBD2
CDR3 protein: CAISESASASGSGDTQYF
CDR3 DNA: TGTGCCATCAGTGAGTCGGCGTCGGCTAGCGGGAGTGGAGATACGCAGTATTTT

V gene: TRBV12-3/TRBV12-4
J gene: TRBJ2-7
clone size: many
CDR3 length: 14
D gene: TRBD2
CDR3 protein: CASRPGLASYEQYF
CDR3 DNA: TGTGCCAGCAGACCGGGACTAGCCTCCTACGAGCAGTACTTC

V gene: TRBV28
J gene: TRBJ2-7
clone size: many
CDR3 length: 12
D gene: NA
CDR3 protein: CASRRSAGEQYF
CDR3 DNA: TGTGCCAGCAGACGTTCCGCCGGCGAGCAGTACTTC

V gene: TRBV5-1
J gene: TRBJ1-5
clone size: many
CDR3 length: 13
D gene: NA
CDR3 protein: CASSLDGAGPQHF
CDR3 DNA: TGCGCCAGCAGCTTGGACGGGGCAGGGCCCCAGCATTTT

V gene: TRBV7-4
J gene: TRBJ2-6
clone size: NA
CDR3 length: 15
D gene: TRBD1
CDR3 protein: CASAKGAPGANVLTF
CDR3 DNA: TGTGCCAGCGCGAAGGGGGCCCCTGGGGCCAACGTCCTGACTTTC

V gene: TRBV20-1
J gene: TRBJ1-2
clone size: many
CDR3 length: 14
D gene: NA
CDR3 protein: CSARDPTAGRDYTF
CDR3 DNA: TGCAGTGCTAGAGATCCTACAGCTGGCCGAGATTACACCTTC

V gene: TRBV5-1
J gene: TRBJ2-7
clone size: many
CDR3 length: 15
D gene: TRBD1
CDR3 protein: CASSFNRGSSYEQYF
CDR3 DNA: TGCGCCAGCAGCTTCAACAGGGGTAGCTCCTACGAGCAGTACTTC

V gene: TRBV6-1
J gene: TRBJ1-2
clone size: few
CDR3 length: 15
D gene: NA
CDR3 protein: CASLRLGETNYGYTF
CDR3 DNA: TGTGCCAGCCTGAGGCTCGGCGAGACTAACTATGGCTACACCTTC

V gene: TRBV29-1
J gene: TRBJ2-1
clone size: many
CDR3 length: 15
D gene: TRBD2
CDR3 protein: CSVEGVLAGGGEQFF
CDR3 DNA: TGCAGCGTTGAAGGGGTCCTAGCGGGAGGCGGTGAGCAGTTCTTC

V gene: TRBV3-1
J gene: TRBJ1-3
clone size: few
CDR3 length: 16
D gene: NA
CDR3 protein: CASSRTWRSTENTIYF
CDR3 DNA: TGTGCCAGCAGCCGGACTTGGCGGAGTACGGAAAACACCATATATTTT

V gene: TRBV5-1
J gene: TRBJ2-7
clone size: NA
CDR3 length: 11
D gene: NA
CDR3 protein: CASRTGYEQYF
CDR3 DNA: TGCGCCAGCCGAACAGGGTACGAGCAGTACTTC

V gene: TRBV5-1
J gene: TRBJ1-2
clone size: many
CDR3 length: 13
D gene: NA
CDR3 protein: CASSLGQKNGYTF
CDR3 DNA: TGCGCCAGCAGCTTGGGACAGAAGAATGGCTACACCTTC